The rows below give T cell receptor beta chains drawn from one sample of a study of glioma-infiltrating T cells after dendritic cell vaccination. Measured with immunoSEQ multiplex PCR; TCRdb has only the in-frame clones, and not every one. The sample yields 93,000 or so clones, about 80% seen once. This specimen consisted of blood, obtained before dendritic cell vaccination. The receptors stem from a human donor with glioblastoma. Each CDR3 is given with its conserved first and last residue. The order of the fields is D gene, clone size, J gene, V gene, CDR3 protein, CDR3 DNA. D genes are given only for firm matches. Not all rows give a size; the values are once, few, many and, for expanded clones, a class.

d_call: TRBD2; clone_size: .; j_call: TRBJ2-7; v_call: TRBV25-1; cdr3_aa: CASSGGLAGANEQYF; cdr3_nt: TGTGCCAGCAGTGGGGGACTAGCGGGGGCAAACGAGCAGTACTTC
d_call: .; clone_size: .; j_call: TRBJ2-5; v_call: TRBV5-6; cdr3_aa: CASSQPEGATETQYF; cdr3_nt: TGTGCCAGCAGCCAACCGGAAGGGGCGACAGAGACCCAGTACTTC
d_call: TRBD1; clone_size: .; j_call: TRBJ2-5; v_call: TRBV7-9; cdr3_aa: CASSLGQGETQYF; cdr3_nt: TGTGCCAGCAGCTTAGGACAGGGGGAGACCCAGTACTTC
d_call: TRBD2; clone_size: few; j_call: TRBJ2-7; v_call: TRBV10-1; cdr3_aa: CASSPGTSIYEQYF; cdr3_nt: TGCGCCAGCAGCCCCGGGACTAGCATCTACGAGCAGTACTTC
d_call: .; clone_size: .; j_call: TRBJ2-1; v_call: TRBV9; cdr3_aa: CASTASWGLSYNEQFF; cdr3_nt: TGTGCCAGCACCGCTTCCTGGGGGCTCTCCTACAATGAGCAGTTCTTC
d_call: TRBD1; clone_size: .; j_call: TRBJ1-3; v_call: TRBV28; cdr3_aa: CASISGQLTFSGNTIYF; cdr3_nt: TGTGCCAGCATCTCGGGACAGCTGACTTTCTCTGGAAACACCATATATTTT
d_call: TRBD1; clone_size: once; j_call: TRBJ1-1; v_call: TRBV30; cdr3_aa: CAWSLAGGLGEAFF; cdr3_nt: TGTGCCTGGAGTCTCGCAGGGGGCCTGGGTGAAGCTTTCTTT
d_call: .; clone_size: .; j_call: TRBJ2-5; v_call: TRBV5-1; cdr3_aa: CASSLRGSNQETQYF; cdr3_nt: TGCGCCAGCAGCCTGCGGGGATCCAACCAAGAGACCCAGTACTTC
d_call: TRBD1; clone_size: .; j_call: TRBJ2-1; v_call: TRBV6-6; cdr3_aa: CASTKPGQTLVGQFF; cdr3_nt: TGTGCCAGCACCAAGCCGGGACAGACCTTAGTAGGGCAGTTCTTC
d_call: TRBD1; clone_size: few; j_call: TRBJ1-2; v_call: TRBV27; cdr3_aa: CASSLRGQGYGYTF; cdr3_nt: TGTGCCAGCAGTTTAAGGGGGCAAGGATATGGCTACACCTTC
d_call: .; clone_size: .; j_call: TRBJ2-1; v_call: TRBV5-1; cdr3_aa: CASSLGPNQRNEQFF; cdr3_nt: TGCGCCAGCAGCTTGGGACCGAACCAGAGGAATGAGCAGTTCTTC
d_call: TRBD1; clone_size: .; j_call: TRBJ1-1; v_call: TRBV25-1; cdr3_aa: CASRTGGDVAEAFF; cdr3_nt: TGTGCCAGCCGGACAGGGGGGGATGTCGCTGAAGCTTTCTTT
d_call: TRBD1; clone_size: once; j_call: TRBJ2-7; v_call: TRBV2; cdr3_aa: CASSAWTGSYEQYF; cdr3_nt: TGTGCCAGCAGTGCCTGGACAGGCTCCTACGAGCAGTACTTC
d_call: TRBD1; clone_size: .; j_call: TRBJ2-7; v_call: TRBV5-1; cdr3_aa: CASSPWTGSYEQYF; cdr3_nt: TGCGCCAGCAGCCCCTGGACAGGGTCCTACGAGCAGTACTTC
d_call: .; clone_size: .; j_call: TRBJ2-2; v_call: TRBV19; cdr3_aa: CASTPINTGELFF; cdr3_nt: TGTGCCAGTACCCCCATTAACACCGGGGAGCTGTTTTTT